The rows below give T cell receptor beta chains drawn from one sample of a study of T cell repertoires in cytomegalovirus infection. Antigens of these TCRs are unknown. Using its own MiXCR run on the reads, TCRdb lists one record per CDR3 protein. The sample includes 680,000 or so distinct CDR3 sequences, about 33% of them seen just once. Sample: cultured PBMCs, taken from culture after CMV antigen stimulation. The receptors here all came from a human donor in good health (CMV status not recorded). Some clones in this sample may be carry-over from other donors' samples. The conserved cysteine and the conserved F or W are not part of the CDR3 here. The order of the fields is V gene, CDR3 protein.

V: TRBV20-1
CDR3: SGIDSGSTDTQY

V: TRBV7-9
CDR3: ASSQGPEGYQPQH

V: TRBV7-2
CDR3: ASSNPASGIGDTQY

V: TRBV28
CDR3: ASSSLGQGAMNTEAF

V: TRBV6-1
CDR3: ASSPLAGDRPDTQY

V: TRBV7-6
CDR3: ASSLSRDSGIRY

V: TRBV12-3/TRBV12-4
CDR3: ASSFRLAEGLYQETQY

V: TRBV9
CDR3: ASSVGQAYQPQH

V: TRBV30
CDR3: AWGLAGYTQY

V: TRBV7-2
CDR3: ASSQGQTTEAF

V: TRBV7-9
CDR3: ASSLVVSGASYNEQF

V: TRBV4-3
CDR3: ASSPVVYNEQF

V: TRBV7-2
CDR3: ASSSLGTGLGQPQH

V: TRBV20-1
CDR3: SARGPNGYT

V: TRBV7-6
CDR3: ASSSGLAGGLSADTQY

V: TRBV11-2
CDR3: ASSLEAGGEQY

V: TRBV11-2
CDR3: ASSQNGLAGDRTYNEQF

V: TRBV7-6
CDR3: ASSLGQGVAGGNTIY